This T cell receptor (beta chain) stems from a study of T-cell memory formation after mild COVID-19. Each CDR3 protein is one row after TCRdb ran MiXCR on the 5' RACE reads. The data show about 560,000 distinct CDR3 sequences, approximately 15% seen once. Findings and caveats of the study: Cross-reactive memory apparently joined, as some responding clones appeared in pre-infection memory.

Unmatched junction bases numbered 3, after V lost 3 bases and J lost 1 base. Germline values: CDR1 DFQATT, CDR2 SNEGSKA (reference sequence). This CDR3 spans 14 amino acids. A note on this clonotype: As yet, its antigen is unknown.

The sample comprised PBMCs or a T cell subset sorted from them (not recorded which). The chain has TRBV20-1 and TRBJ2-3, with 8 bases matching TRBD2. This clonotype was obtained from an adult woman who had mild COVID-19 (a few samples of this study predate the infection). Cell type and time point are not known. DNA for the CDR3: TGCAGTGCTAGCAGCGGGAGTCGCACAGATACGCAGTATTTT. This codes for CSASSGSRTDTQYF.